This T cell receptor beta chain was sequenced during a study of blood T cell repertoires in COVID-19. In the study overall: COVID-19 samples collected from the United States, Italy and Spain covered acute and convalescent phases. T cells, B-cell-depleted T cells, or PBMCs provided the cDNA or gDNA that served as material.

Original data processing: Estimates of nucleated cell counts were drawn from the amplification of reference gene primers. Sequencing used immunoSEQ multiplex PCR; TCRdb keeps in-frame clones, though not all of them. That table gives V, J and clone size, and the DNA gave D and trimming. This sample yields approximately 7,600 clones, of which approximately 88% are seen a single time; roughly 9.9% belongs to the top ten. This clonotype was obtained from a human donor in a cohort sampled during active COVID-19. What was sequenced was peripheral blood.

CDR3 sequence: CASSPLTGRTLVDTEAFF. CDR3 bases: TGTGCCAGCAGTCCCCTGACAGGGCGGACTTTAGTCGACACTGAAGCTTTCTTT. The genes are TRBV27 and TRBJ1-1, with 7 bases aligning to TRBD1. V shed 5 bases, J shed 3 bases, and the junction held 18 bases outside the gene matches. Germline V CDR1 and CDR2: MNHEY, SMNVEV (reference sequence). This CDR3 contains 18 residues.